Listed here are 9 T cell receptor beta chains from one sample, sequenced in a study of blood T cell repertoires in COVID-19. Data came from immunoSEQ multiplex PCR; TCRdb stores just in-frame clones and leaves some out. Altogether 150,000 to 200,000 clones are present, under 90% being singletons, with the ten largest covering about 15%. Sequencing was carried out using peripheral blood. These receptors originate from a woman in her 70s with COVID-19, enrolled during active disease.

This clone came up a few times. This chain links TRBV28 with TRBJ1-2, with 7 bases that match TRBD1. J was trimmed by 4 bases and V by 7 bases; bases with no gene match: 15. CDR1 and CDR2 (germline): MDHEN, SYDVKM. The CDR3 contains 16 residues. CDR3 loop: CASNTLGDSFSYGYTF. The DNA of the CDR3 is TGTGCCAGCAACACCCTGGGGGACAGCTTCTCCTATGGCTACACCTTC.

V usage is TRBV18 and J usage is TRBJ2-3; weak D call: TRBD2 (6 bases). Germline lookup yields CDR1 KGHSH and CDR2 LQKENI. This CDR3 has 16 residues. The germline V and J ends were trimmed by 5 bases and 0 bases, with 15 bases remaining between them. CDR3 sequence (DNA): TGTGCCAGCTCATCCAGGGTCGGGGGTAGCACAGATACGCAGTATTTT. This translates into CASSSRVGGSTDTQYF.

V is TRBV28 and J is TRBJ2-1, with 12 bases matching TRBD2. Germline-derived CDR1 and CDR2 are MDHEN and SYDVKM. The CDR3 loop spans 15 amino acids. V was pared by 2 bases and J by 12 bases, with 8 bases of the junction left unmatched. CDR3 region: CASSLRTSGISGQFF. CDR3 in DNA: TGTGCCAGCAGTTTAAGGACTAGCGGGATTTCAGGGCAGTTCTTC.

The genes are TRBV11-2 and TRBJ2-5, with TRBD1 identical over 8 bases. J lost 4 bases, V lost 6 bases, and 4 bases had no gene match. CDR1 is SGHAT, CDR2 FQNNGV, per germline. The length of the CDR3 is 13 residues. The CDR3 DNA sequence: TGTGCCAGCAGGCCACAGGGGGTAGAGACCCAGTACTTC. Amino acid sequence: CASRPQGVETQYF.

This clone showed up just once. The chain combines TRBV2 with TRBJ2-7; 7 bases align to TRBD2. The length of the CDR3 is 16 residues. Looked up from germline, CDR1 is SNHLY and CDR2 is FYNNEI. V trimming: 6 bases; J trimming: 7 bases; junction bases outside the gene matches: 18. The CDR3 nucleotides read TGTGCCAGCAGGTTGGCAAGTGTAGCGGGCTACGTTGAGCAGTACTTC. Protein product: CASRLASVAGYVEQYF.

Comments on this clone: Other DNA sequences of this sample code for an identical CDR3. The CDR3 DNA sequence: TGTGCCAGCAGCGCGACAGGATATAGCAATCAGCCCCAGCATTTT. Translating gives CASSATGYSNQPQHF. The chain carries TRBV9 and TRBJ1-5; D possibly corresponds to TRBD1 (6 bases). The germline gives CDR1 SGDLS, CDR2 YYNGEE. V gave up 3 bases and J gave up 0 bases, with 10 bases separating them. This CDR3 region has 15 residues.

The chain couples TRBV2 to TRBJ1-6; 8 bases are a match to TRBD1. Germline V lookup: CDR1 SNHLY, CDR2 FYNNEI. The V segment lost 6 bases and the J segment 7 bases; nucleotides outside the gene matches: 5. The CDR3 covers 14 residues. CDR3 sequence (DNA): TGTGCCAGCAGAGCAGGGGGCTTCAATTCACCCCTCCACTTT. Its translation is CASRAGGFNSPLHF. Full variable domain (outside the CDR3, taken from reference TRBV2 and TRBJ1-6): EPEVTQTPSHQVTQMGQEVILRCVPISNHLYFYWYRQILGQKVEFLVSFYNNEISEKSEIFDDQFSVERPDGSNFTLKIRSTKLEDSAMYFCASRAGGFNSPLHFGNGTRLTVT.

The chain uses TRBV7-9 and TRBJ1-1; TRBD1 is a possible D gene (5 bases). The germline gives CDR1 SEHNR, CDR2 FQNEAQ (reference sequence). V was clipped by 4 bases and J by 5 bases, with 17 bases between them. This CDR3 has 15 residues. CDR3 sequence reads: CASSSLTGAGTEAFF. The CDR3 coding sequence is TGTGCCAGCAGCTCTCTAACTGGGGCAGGGACTGAAGCTTTCTTT.

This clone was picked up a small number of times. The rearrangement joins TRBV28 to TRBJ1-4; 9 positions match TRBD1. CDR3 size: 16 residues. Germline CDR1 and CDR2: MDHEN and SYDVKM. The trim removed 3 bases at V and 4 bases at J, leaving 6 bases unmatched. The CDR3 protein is CASSFQTGGGNEKLFF. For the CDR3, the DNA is TGTGCCAGCAGTTTCCAAACAGGGGGCGGTAATGAAAAACTGTTTTTT.